Below are 9 T cell receptor beta chains sequenced from a single sample in a study of T-cell reconstitution after alpha-beta-depleted transplantation in children. Unique molecular identifiers featured in how the TCRbeta library was prepared. TCRdb re-analysed the PCR reads in MiXCR, keeping a single row per CDR3 protein. Among about 980,000 distinct CDR3 sequences listed, roughly 29% were seen once. The sequenced sample was PBMCs, mostly from graft donor cells, obtained 360 days after TCRalphabeta/CD19-depleted stem cell transplant. All receptors come from a boy less than two years old who had a stem cell transplant for SCID, so the T cells may come from the graft donor.

Regarding this clonotype: This likely comes from a read error, as the CDR3 has no conserved phenylalanine or tryptophan at its end. The chain recombines TRBV5-1 with TRBJ1-6, with TRBD1 matching over 7 bases. Losses at the gene ends were 0 bases for V and 11 bases for J; bases not matched to a gene: 5. The CDR3 has 14 residues. CDR1 and CDR2 (germline): SGHRS, YFSETQ. The chain's CDR3 is CASSLEGARAPLHL. The DNA for the CDR3 is TGCGCCAGCAGCTTGGAGGGGGCGCGGGCACCCCTCCACCTT.

Only a few counts were recorded for this clonotype. The rearrangement joins TRBV5-6 to TRBJ2-2; 7 bases fit TRBD1. From germline, CDR1 is SGHDT and CDR2 YYEEEE. Trimming removed 2 bases from V and 1 base from J; junction bases left unmatched: 5. There are 16 residues in the CDR3. The CDR3 is CASSFRTGLNTGELFF. The CDR3 region has the DNA TGTGCCAGCAGCTTCAGGACAGGATTGAACACCGGGGAGCTGTTTTTT.

V and J are TRBV6-1 and TRBJ2-1, with TRBD2 matching 14 bases. The CDR3 consists of 14 residues. CDR1 is MNHNS, CDR2 SASEGT, per germline. V was pared by 5 bases and J by 8 bases, with 2 bases of the junction left unmatched. CDR3 loop: CASSRLAGGYEQFF. CDR3 DNA: TGTGCCAGCAGTCGACTAGCGGGGGGGTATGAGCAGTTCTTC.

This clonotype occurred a few times. The chain carries TRBV7-2 and TRBJ2-3; TRBD1 or TRBD2 may be the D gene (5 bases each). Germline assignment: CDR1 SGHTA and CDR2 FQGNSA. The CDR3 runs 17 residues. Trimming removed 3 bases at V and 1 base at J, with 17 bases between. Written as DNA, the CDR3 is TGTGCCAGCAGCTTGATGGCTAACGTGGGGGGCACAGATACGCAGTATTTT. This sequence encodes CASSLMANVGGTDTQYF.

This chain uses TRBV15 with TRBJ2-3; D gene uncertain. V lost 5 bases to trimming and J lost 0 bases, with 9 bases between them. Germline V gene sequence: CDR1 LNHNV, CDR2 YYDKDF (reference sequence). The CDR3 totals 14 residues. CDR3 nucleotides: TGTGCCACCAGCGTCCAAATTAGCACAGATACGCAGTATTTT. It is translated as CATSVQISTDTQYF.

The gene calls are TRBV12-5 and TRBJ2-3; 10 bases align to TRBD1. CDR1 is LGHNT and CDR2 is FRNRAP in the germline V gene. Germline trimming cut 0 bases from V and 4 bases from J; bases unmatched to any gene: 13. The CDR3 totals 19 residues. The DNA for the CDR3 is TGTGCTAGTGGTTTGGTCATCGATCCGGACAGGGGGAAGTCAGATACGCAGTATTTT. Protein sequence: CASGLVIDPDRGKSDTQYF.

This clonotype was counted between two and nine times. This CDR3 reads CASCPRLQIAAYEQYF. The CDR3 DNA reads as TGTGCCAGCTGTCCACGGCTCCAAATAGCGGCCTACGAGCAGTACTTC. The chain joins TRBV6-2 or TRBV6-3 to TRBJ2-7; a weak D match, TRBD2 (6 bases). Germline CDR1 is MNHEY and CDR2 is SVGEGT. This CDR3 spans 16 amino acids. With 8 bases removed from V and 2 bases from J, the gap between germline ends came to 22 bases.

The chain carries TRBV29-1 and TRBJ1-1, with D maybe TRBD1 (6 bases). The CDR3 consists of 13 residues. The germline V and J ends were trimmed by 6 bases and 6 bases, with 17 bases remaining between them. Germline-derived CDR1 and CDR2 are SQVTM and ANQGSEA. In nucleotides, the CDR3 is TGCAGCGTCGTGGACAGCCCAGGGGCTGAAGCTTTCTTT. It yields the protein CSVVDSPGAEAFF.

The chain uses TRBV20-1 and TRBJ2-7; D could derive from TRBD1 or TRBD2 (5 bases each). This CDR3 region has 14 residues. CDR1 is DFQATT, CDR2 SNEGSKA, per germline (reference sequence). V lost 0 bases and J 7 bases, leaving 16 bases between the germline ends. The CDR3 spells CSARDHRGPQEQYF. CDR3 DNA: TGCAGTGCTAGAGACCACCGGGGCCCTCAGGAGCAGTACTTC.